The clone carrying this T cell receptor (beta chain) was detected only a few times. Its matching antigen is unknown. Trimming cost V 1 base and J 2 bases, with 14 bases left between them. This CDR3 comprises 17 residues. These data originate in a study of regulatory T cells in long-lasting Graves disease. Study at large: The study counted Graves' disease as persistent given over 5 years of antithyroid drugs and positive TSH receptor antibodies. Whole-study findings and limits: Newly diagnosed disease favored TRBV20-1 and TRBJ2-1 over persistent disease.

CDR3 regions were amplified by Arm-PCR using iRepertoire HTBI primers to build TCR beta libraries. In TCRdb, the multiplex PCR reads were re-called with MiXCR into one record per CDR3 protein. The data contain 650,000 to 700,000 distinct CDR3 sequences, around 30% of them seen just once; the ten biggest clones take up about 40%. As for time point: persistent/refractory GD, antithyroid drugs over 5 years with positive TRAb. The TCR library was made from RNA that had been extracted from PBMCs in TRIzol. The receptor comes from a female donor with Graves disease. Sequenced material: peripheral blood mononuclear cells (PBMCs), taken when the disease was refractory, from a patient treated with antithyroid drugs. The V call is TRBV12-3 or TRBV12-4, the J call TRBJ2-2, with a tentative D call TRBD1 (5 bases). CDR3 nucleotides: TGTGCCAGCAGTTTAGGGACAAGGGCATTAAACACCGGGGAGCTGTTTTTT. This translates into CASSLGTRALNTGELFF.